A single sample is the source of the 15 T cell receptor beta chains below, sequenced in a study of response to subunit inactivated influenza vaccine. MiXCR was run by TCRdb on the RT-PCR reads, yielding one entry per CDR3 protein. The table includes some 600,000 distinct CDR3 sequences, approximately 14% detected once. The sample was PBMCs from blood, taken 14 to 15 days before vaccination. The receptors originated from a man between 50 and 59 years old who received an inactivated influenza vaccine.

V usage is TRBV5-1 and J usage is TRBJ2-1, with 11 bases lining up with TRBD2. This CDR3 has 18 residues. The junction had 11 bases not matched to a gene; V was cut back by 0 bases and J by 6 bases. Germline V gene lookup returns CDR1 SGHRS and CDR2 YFSETQ. CDR3 coding DNA: TGCGCCAGCAGCTTGGCGCCCCTTACTAGCGGGAGTGGCAATGAGCAGTTCTTC. It yields the protein CASSLAPLTSGSGNEQFF.

This clonotype showed up just a few times. The junction departs from the called germline gene at one end, perhaps through a read error. The chain recombines TRBV7-3 with TRBJ1-1; D is uncertain. The germline CDR1 and CDR2 sequences are SGHTA and FQGTGA. The CDR3 is 13 residues long. In DNA form, the CDR3 reads TGTGCCGGCAGCTTAACAAAGTACACTGAAGCTTTCTTT. Translating gives CAGSLTKYTEAFF.

Only a few counts were recorded for this clonotype. This CDR3 reads CASSLDGGLGEQYF. The CDR3 DNA reads TGCGCCAGCAGCTTGGATGGGGGTTTAGGTGAGCAGTACTTC. The chain joins TRBV5-1 to TRBJ2-7, with D perhaps being TRBD1 or TRBD2 (5 bases each). V was clipped by 0 bases and J by 7 bases, with 14 bases between them. Looked up from germline, CDR1 is SGHRS and CDR2 is YFSETQ. The CDR3 length is 14 residues.

There are a few counts of this clonotype. V is TRBV7-6 and J is TRBJ2-7; TRBD2 matches 10 bases. V shed 2 bases, J shed 1 base, and the junction held 8 bases outside the gene matches. CDR3 size: 17 residues. Germline loops: CDR1 SGHVS, CDR2 FNYEAQ. CDR3: CASSLSPSGRGSYEQYF. The DNA for the CDR3 is TGTGCCAGCAGCTTAAGTCCTAGCGGGAGAGGTTCCTACGAGCAGTACTTC.

This clonotype was found many times. V is TRBV6-1 and J is TRBJ2-7, with D unresolved. Trimming left V 7 bases short and J 3 bases short, with 16 bases between. Germline loops: CDR1 MNHNS, CDR2 SASEGT. The CDR3 sequence is 14 residues long. CDR3 amino acids: CASTRAVHGYEQYF. The CDR3 DNA reads TGTGCCAGCACCCGGGCCGTCCATGGCTACGAGCAGTACTTC.

This clonotype came up a few times. The genes are TRBV27 and TRBJ1-6, with 7 bases that match TRBD1. The CDR3 consists of 16 residues. CDR1 is MNHEY, CDR2 SMNVEV, per germline (reference sequence). Trimming at V came to 2 bases and at J to 3 bases, leaving 4 bases not matched to a gene. The CDR3 protein is CASSLEGARYNSPLHF. CDR3 nucleotide sequence: TGTGCCAGCAGTTTAGAGGGGGCACGCTATAATTCACCCCTCCACTTT.

The genes are TRBV29-1 and TRBJ2-1; TRBD2 aligns across 12 bases. Germline CDR1 SQVTM, CDR2 ANQGSEA. The CDR3 loop spans 21 amino acids. Trimming took 3 bases from V and 0 from J; bases not matched to a gene: 18. For the CDR3, the DNA is TGCAGCGTTGAGCCACATCTCCTAGCGGGAGGGTCATATTCCTCCTACAATGAGCAGTTCTTC. This gives the protein CSVEPHLLAGGSYSSYNEQFF.

This clonotype showed up many times. The chain couples TRBV6-2 or TRBV6-3 to TRBJ2-7, with D perhaps given as TRBD1 or TRBD2 (5 bases each). V was pared by 6 bases and J by 3 bases, with 15 bases between. Germline CDR1 reads MNHEY; CDR2 reads SVGEGT. The CDR3 has 14 amino acids. CDR3 sequence: CASRPSGPNYEQYF. The CDR3 DNA reads as TGTGCCAGCAGGCCCTCGGGACCCAACTACGAGCAGTACTTC.

Only a few counts were recorded for this clonotype. The J gene is TRBJ2-1, the V gene TRBV6-1; 9 bases are shared with TRBD2. The CDR3 consists of 16 residues. Trimming cost V 6 bases and J 6 bases; bases outside gene matches: 12. From germline, CDR1 is MNHNS and CDR2 SASEGT. In DNA, the CDR3 is TGTGCCAGCAGCTCCATTAGCGGGAGTTTTAGCAATGAGCAGTTCTTC. It translates to CASSSISGSFSNEQFF.

The gene calls are TRBV4-1 and TRBJ2-7; no definite D call. V was clipped by 5 bases and J by 3 bases, with 11 bases between them. CDR3 length: 13 residues. Germline CDR1 is MGHRA and CDR2 is YSYEKL. The CDR3 nucleotides are TGCGCCAGCAGCACCACAGTGGGCTACGAGCAGTACTTC. This translates into CASSTTVGYEQYF.

There are a few counts of this clonotype. V is TRBV20-1 and J is TRBJ2-1, with D possibly being TRBD1 or TRBD2 (5 bases each). The germline CDR1 and CDR2 sequences are DFQATT and SNEGSKA (reference sequence). The CDR3 runs 13 residues. Between the trimmed V and J ends, which lost 5 bases and 6 bases, there was a span of 14 bases. CDR3 bases: TGCAGTGCTGGAAGGGACGGACTCAATGAGCAGTTCTTC. Translation gives CSAGRDGLNEQFF.

This chain uses TRBV15 with TRBJ2-1; TRBD2 aligns across 11 bases. The CDR3 is 17 amino acids. J was trimmed by 9 bases and V by 0 bases; bases with no gene match: 10. Germline lookup yields CDR1 LNHNV and CDR2 YYDKDF (reference sequence). CDR3 in amino acids: CATSRDFGSGGASEQFF. DNA for the CDR3: TGTGCCACCAGCAGAGATTTTGGTAGCGGGGGGGCCAGTGAGCAGTTCTTC. The whole variable domain, filled in from reference TRBV15 and TRBJ2-1, reads DAMVIQNPRYQVTQFGKPVTLSCSQTLNHNVMYWYQQKSSQAPKLLFHYYDKDFNNEADTPDNFQSRRPNTSFCFLDIRSPGLGDTAMYLCATSRDFGSGGASEQFFGPGTRLTVL.

This clonotype occurred a few times. This chain joins TRBV29-1 and TRBJ2-7; TRBD1 matches at 7 bases. Germline V CDR1 and CDR2: SQVTM, ANQGSEA. CDR3 size: 13 residues. V lost 7 bases to trimming and J lost 4 bases; unmatched junction nucleotides: 10. The CDR3 region has the DNA TGCAGCGCCTCCAACAGGGGCGGATACGAGCAGTACTTC. Translating it yields CSASNRGGYEQYF.

This rearrangement joins TRBV5-1 to TRBJ2-3, with TRBD2 matching 8 bases. The V and J ends lost 5 bases and 4 bases, in that order; junction bases with no gene match: 6. Germline V CDR1 and CDR2: SGHRS, YFSETQ. The CDR3 sequence is 14 residues long. The CDR3 protein is CASRAGVGPDTQYF. CDR3 DNA sequence: TGCGCCAGCAGAGCGGGGGTAGGGCCAGATACGCAGTATTTT.

There are many counts of this clonotype. V is TRBV27 and J is TRBJ2-3; TRBD2 is a possible D gene (5 bases). Trimming took 2 bases from V and 9 from J, leaving 15 bases between them. From germline, CDR1 is MNHEY and CDR2 SMNVEV (reference sequence). This CDR3 is 14 amino acids long. The CDR3 DNA follows: TGTGCCAGCAGTTTAGACCCCGCAGGCGGGACGCAGTATTTT. Translated, it gives CASSLDPAGGTQYF.